This TCR beta chain was found in a study of blood T cell repertoires in COVID-19. Study summary: The samples span acute and convalescent COVID-19 from the United States, Italy and Spain. From T cells, B-cell-depleted T cells, or PBMCs came the material, which was cDNA or gDNA.

TCRdb keeps only in-frame clones here, not all; method: immunoSEQ multiplex PCR. The profile shows 300,000 to 350,000 clones, 88% of them singletons. Germline V lookup: CDR1 MDHEN, CDR2 SYDVKM. V lost 4 bases, J lost 6 bases, and 19 bases stayed unmatched. The CDR3 totals 19 residues. Donors were grouped by their self-reported clinical history. Exposed participants came across a COVID-19 case within 2 weeks before study entry. Input material: PBMCs or T cells enriched from blood (not recorded which). The chain employs TRBV28 and TRBJ1-5; 9 nucleotides agree with TRBD1. The receptor was isolated from a woman aged 25 to 39 who had been exposed to COVID-19. CDR3 in DNA: TGTGCCAGCAGTTATGGACAGGGGCGCGCGGTCAGAGGACGTCAGCCCCAGCATTTT. Amino acids: CASSYGQGRAVRGRQPQHF.